This passage covers 20 T cell receptor beta chains from one sample sequenced in a study of T cell repertoires in cytomegalovirus infection. TCRdb re-analysed the reads in MiXCR, keeping a single row per CDR3 protein. The repertoire holds 740,000 or so distinct CDR3 sequences, with 35% to 45% as singletons. Material: PBMCs. These receptors were taken from a human donor in good health (CMV status not recorded). Some clones in this sample may be carry-over from other donors' samples.

A few counts support this clonotype. The CDR3 DNA is TGCAGCGTTGGAGGGCTACTGTCAGATACGCAGTATTTT. Amino acids: CSVGGLLSDTQYF. V is TRBV29-1 and J is TRBJ2-3, with D tentatively TRBD2 (5 bases). This CDR3 is 13 amino acids long. CDR1 is SQVTM and CDR2 is ANQGSEA in the germline V gene. Trimming took off 4 bases at V and 4 bases at J, with 12 bases between the two ends.

The chain carries TRBV12-3 or TRBV12-4 and TRBJ1-2; a possible D gene is TRBD1 (6 bases). The CDR3 has 12 amino acids. The V gene lost 2 bases and the J gene lost 8 bases, with 9 bases spanning the gap. In DNA form, the CDR3 reads TGTGCCAGCAGTTTAACAGGGATCGGCTACACCTTC. Amino acid sequence: CASSLTGIGYTF.

This chain joins TRBV20-1 and TRBJ1-2; D call uncertain. Trimming took off 3 bases at V and 6 bases at J, with 14 bases between the two ends. Germline assignment: CDR1 DFQATT and CDR2 SNEGSKA (reference sequence). The CDR3 is 13 residues long. The CDR3 bases are TGCAGTGCTAGTGCCCCATCCCCCAATGGCTACACCTTC. Protein: CSASAPSPNGYTF.

This clonotype has more than one count but fewer than ten. The chain couples TRBV11-2 to TRBJ2-1; perhaps TRBD1 as D (5 bases). The germline V gene encodes CDR1 SGHAT and CDR2 FQNNGV. This CDR3 comprises 16 residues. Trimming pared 5 bases from V and 4 bases from J, leaving 18 bases between. CDR3 DNA: TGTGCCAGCAGCCCGCAGGCCTTAGGGGTTTACAATGAGCAGTTCTTC. As protein: CASSPQALGVYNEQFF.

This chain uses TRBV12-3 or TRBV12-4 with TRBJ2-3, with 7 positions matching TRBD2. This CDR3 has 14 amino acids. V was clipped by 6 bases and J by 2 bases; unmatched bases: 5. CDR3 in amino acids: CASRVAGNTDTQYF. The DNA of the CDR3 is TGTGCCAGCAGGGTAGCGGGTAACACAGATACGCAGTATTTT.

This clonotype showed up many times. The V call is TRBV7-6, the J call TRBJ2-7, with 8 positions matching TRBD1. CDR1 and CDR2 (germline): SGHVS, FNYEAQ. Trimming took 5 bases from V and 4 from J; bases not matched to a gene: 7. There are 14 residues in the CDR3. CDR3 residues: CASSLLQGAYEQYF. For the CDR3, the DNA is TGTGCCAGCAGCCTCCTTCAGGGGGCTTACGAGCAGTACTTC.

DNA for the CDR3: TGTGCCAGTAGTACCTTAGCGGCTAGCACAGATACGCAGTATTTT. Translation gives CASSTLAASTDTQYF. The V and J genes are TRBV19 and TRBJ2-3, with D possibly matching TRBD2 (6 bases). V shed 4 bases and J shed 0 bases, with 11 bases lying between them. The CDR3 is 15 residues long. Germline V gene data show CDR1 as LNHDA and CDR2 as SQIVND (reference sequence).

The chain recombines TRBV5-6 with TRBJ2-1; maybe TRBD2 (6 bases). CDR1 is SGHDT, CDR2 YYEEEE, per germline. This CDR3 contains 14 residues. Trimming stripped 2 bases from V and 5 bases from J, with 11 bases between. CDR3 DNA sequence: TGTGCCAGCAGCTTCGGGGGAGTGGACAATGAGCAGTTCTTC. This gives the protein CASSFGGVDNEQFF.

This clonotype has ten or more counts. The chain employs TRBV5-6 and TRBJ2-2, with 7 bases lining up with TRBD1. Germline V gene sequence: CDR1 SGHDT, CDR2 YYEEEE. The V and J ends lost 1 base and 4 bases, in that order; junction bases with no gene match: 4. The CDR3 loop spans 15 amino acids. In DNA form, the CDR3 reads TGTGCCAGCAGCTTGAGGTCAGGGGGCACCGGGGAGCTGTTTTTT. Translating it yields CASSLRSGGTGELFF.

This chain connects TRBV7-9 to TRBJ1-4; TRBD1 agrees at 7 bases. J was trimmed by 0 bases and V by 3 bases; bases with no gene match: 4. Germline CDR1 and CDR2: SEHNR and FQNEAQ (reference sequence). This CDR3 is 16 amino acids long. The CDR3, as DNA: TGTGCCAGCAGCTTTGGGACAGATGCAACTAATGAAAAACTGTTTTTT. Amino acids: CASSFGTDATNEKLFF.

This clonotype is a singleton in its sample. A much larger clone differs from this one at a single base, so this may be a read error. The final CDR3 position lacks the conserved phenylalanine or tryptophan, pointing to a likely read error. The rearrangement links TRBV6-5 to TRBJ1-4; 9 nucleotides match TRBD1. Germline values: CDR1 MNHEY, CDR2 SVGAGI. V dropped 5 bases and J dropped 0; count of bases not matched to a gene: 7. This CDR3 is built from 17 residues. The CDR3 DNA reads as TGTGCCAGCAGTGAACAGGGGGCGAGAACAACTAATGAAAAACTGTTTTTG. This sequence encodes CASSEQGARTTNEKLFL.

The gene calls are TRBV12-3 or TRBV12-4 and TRBJ1-2; 8 nucleotides agree with TRBD1. The CDR3 has 16 residues. The V and J ends lost 3 bases and 2 bases, in that order; junction bases with no gene match: 8. Here the CDR3 reads CASSFGQGALNYGYTF. The DNA of the CDR3 is TGTGCCAGCAGTTTCGGCCAGGGGGCGCTCAACTATGGCTACACCTTC.

This clonotype has only a few counts. The chain has TRBV20-1 and TRBJ2-1, with TRBD2 matching over 10 bases. Germline loops: CDR1 DFQATT, CDR2 SNEGSKA (reference sequence). Unmatched junction bases numbered 5, after V lost 0 bases and J lost 6 bases. The CDR3 length is 15 residues. The CDR3 loop reads CSARDFWTSGNEQFF. The CDR3 DNA reads TGCAGTGCTAGAGATTTTTGGACTAGCGGCAATGAGCAGTTCTTC.

This clonotype occurred many times. The rearrangement uses TRBV28 and TRBJ2-2; either TRBD1 or TRBD2 may supply D (5 bases each). This CDR3 is 15 amino acids long. Germline CDR1 MDHEN, CDR2 SYDVKM. Trimming shortened V by 6 bases and J by 4 bases, and 15 bases separated the two germline ends. CDR3 region: CASSLGTLFTGELFF. Written as DNA, the CDR3 is TGTGCCAGCAGCCTGGGGACCCTCTTCACCGGGGAGCTGTTTTTT.

The genes are TRBV11-2 and TRBJ2-3, with 7 nucleotides matching TRBD2. The CDR3 extends over 16 amino acids. The germline CDR1 and CDR2 sequences are SGHAT and FQNNGV. V was clipped by 3 bases and J by 3 bases; unmatched bases: 9. This CDR3 reads CASSFPPGTNTDTQYF. The CDR3 DNA reads as TGTGCCAGCAGCTTCCCTCCCGGGACTAATACAGATACGCAGTATTTT. The variable domain in full, completed from reference TRBV11-2 and TRBJ2-3, reads EAGVAQSPRYKIIEKRQSVAFWCNPISGHATLYWYQQILGQGPKLLIQFQNNGVVDDSQLPKDRFSAERLKGVDSTLKIQPAKLEDSAVYLCASSFPPGTNTDTQYFGPGTRLTVL.

The CDR3 DNA reads as TGTGCCAGCAGTGAATTGTTTAGGCCGGGGACTGAAGCTTTCTTT. It encodes CASSELFRPGTEAFF. The rearrangement links TRBV2 to TRBJ1-1; D not certain. With 2 bases removed from V and 5 bases from J, the gap between germline ends came to 15 bases. The CDR3 sequence is 15 residues long. The germline gives CDR1 SNHLY, CDR2 FYNNEI.

This chain links TRBV28 with TRBJ2-7, with D possibly matching TRBD1 (5 bases). Trimming took 8 bases from V and 0 from J, leaving 17 bases between them. In germline, CDR1 is MDHEN, CDR2 SYDVKM. This CDR3 contains 15 residues. CDR3 nucleotide sequence: TGTGCCAGCTCGCCGGTAAACAGGTACTCCTACGAGCAGTACTTC. Translation: CASSPVNRYSYEQYF.

The gene calls are TRBV11-2 and TRBJ1-5; D uncertain. This CDR3 has 15 amino acids. The V end was cut by 2 bases, the J end by 7 bases, with 15 bases between. Germline CDR1 reads SGHAT; CDR2 reads FQNNGV. The CDR3 region is CASSLFPDSDQPQHF. For the CDR3, the DNA is TGTGCCAGCAGCTTATTCCCCGATTCCGACCAGCCCCAGCATTTT.

The chain links TRBV6-6 to TRBJ2-3; D remains unclear. The CDR3 length is 12 residues. Between the trimmed V and J ends, which lost 8 bases and 0 bases, there was a span of 6 bases. CDR1 is MNHNY and CDR2 is SVGAGI in the germline V gene (reference sequence). CDR3 sequence: CASGRSTDTQYF. DNA for the CDR3: TGTGCCAGCGGACGCAGCACAGATACGCAGTATTTT.

The chain is built from TRBV11-2 and TRBJ2-5; D unclear. The CDR3 is 14 amino acids. Trimming pared 8 bases from V and 0 bases from J, leaving 13 bases between. Germline CDR1 reads SGHAT; CDR2 reads FQNNGV. DNA for the CDR3: TGTGCCAGCTCCAGACCATGGAACCAAGAGACCCAGTACTTC. It translates to CASSRPWNQETQYF.